The 5 T cell receptor beta chains below all came from one sample that was sequenced in a study of shared clonotypes between healthy human individuals. Using immunoSEQ multiplex PCR, the repertoire was profiled, and TCRdb retains in-frame clones only, with some absent. The table has more than 500,000 clones, about 96% seen once; the top ten hold nearly 0.065%. Sequenced sample: naive CD4+ T cells sorted from blood. Subset described: CD45RA+ positively selected. These receptor sequences come from a woman in her twenties or thirties in good health.

This clone has only one observation. The chain uses TRBV7-7 and TRBJ1-5, with D unclear. The CDR3 totals 13 residues. With 1 base removed from V and 6 bases from J, the gap between germline ends came to 7 bases. Germline V gives CDR1 SSHAT, CDR2 FNYEAQ (reference sequence). Here the CDR3 DNA reads TGTGCCAGCAGCTTAGTTGAGGGTCAGCCCCAGCATTTT. It specifies CASSLVEGQPQHF.

The chain joins TRBV6-6 to TRBJ1-1; D may be TRBD1 (6 bases). The V and J ends lost 3 bases and 1 base respectively, with 9 bases between them. The CDR3 is 14 amino acids. Germline lookup yields CDR1 MNHNY and CDR2 SVGAGI (reference sequence). The CDR3 here is CASSYRGGNTEAFF. The CDR3, as DNA: TGTGCCAGCAGTTATAGGGGGGGGAACACTGAAGCTTTCTTT.

V is TRBV10-2 and J is TRBJ2-3; TRBD2 matches at 11 bases. CDR1 and CDR2 from the germline V gene are WSHSY and SAAADI. The CDR3 is 15 amino acids. V shed 0 bases, J shed 8 bases, and the junction held 4 bases outside the gene matches. CDR3 sequence (DNA): TGCGCCAGCAGTGAGTCACTAGCGGGAGACCTTACGCAGTATTTT. Encoded protein: CASSESLAGDLTQYF.

The sample holds one count of this clone. The rearrangement uses TRBV6-5 and TRBJ2-2; D remains ambiguous. Trimming pared 5 bases from V and 4 bases from J, leaving 11 bases between. In germline, CDR1 is MNHEY, CDR2 SVGAGI. The CDR3 has 14 residues. The CDR3 sequence: CASSPYSVTGELFF. CDR3 DNA: TGTGCCAGCAGTCCCTACAGTGTCACCGGGGAGCTGTTTTTT.

V usage is TRBV11-3 and J usage is TRBJ2-2; D perhaps matches TRBD2 (5 bases). Trimming cost V 5 bases and J 2 bases, with 15 bases left between them. The CDR3 spans 16 residues. From germline, CDR1 is SGHNT and CDR2 YENEEA. The CDR3 DNA reads as TGTGCCAGCAGCCCCAGTGATGGACTCAACACCGGGGAGCTGTTTTTT. Protein: CASSPSDGLNTGELFF. The full variable domain, completed using reference TRBV11-3 and TRBJ2-2, is EAGVVQSPRYKIIEKKQPVAFWCNPISGHNTLYWYLQNLGQGPELLIRYENEEAVDDSQLPKDRFSAERLKGVDSTLKIQPAELGDSAVYLCASSPSDGLNTGELFFGEGSRLTVL.